Listed below are T cell receptor beta chains from one sample, sequenced in a study of cytomegalovirus exposure and HLA in healthy donors. Clones were sequenced by immunoSEQ multiplex PCR, and TCRdb holds only the in-frame ones, with some missing. This repertoire shows 29,000 or so clones, roughly 60% found once; its top ten account for roughly 45%. Sequencing used PBMCs. The receptors were sampled from a male donor in good health and CMV-seropositive. CDR3s include the opening cysteine and the closing phenylalanine or tryptophan. D genes are given only for firm matches. Clone size appears in some rows only: once, few, many, or a class for an expanded clone.

D gene,clone size,J gene,V gene,CDR3 length,CDR3 DNA,CDR3 protein
.,.,TRBJ1-5,TRBV18,15,TGTGCCAGCTCACTGTCGGACAGCCCCAATCAGCCCCAGCATTTT,CASSLSDSPNQPQHF
TRBD1,.,TRBJ1-1,TRBV29-1,13,TGCAGCGCCGGACAGGGGTTGAACACTGAAGCTTTCTTT,CSAGQGLNTEAFF
TRBD1,.,TRBJ2-7,TRBV30,13,TGTGCCGGGACTGGACAGGGGTTGTACGAGCAGTACTTC,CAGTGQGLYEQYF
.,.,TRBJ2-1,TRBV10-2,13,TGCGCCAGCAAGACCCCGGAGTACAATGAGCAGTTCTTC,CASKTPEYNEQFF
TRBD2,.,TRBJ2-3,TRBV5-4,17,TGTGCCAGCAGCTTGCGAAGGTCTAGCGGGGGGACAGATACGCAGTATTTT,CASSLRRSSGGTDTQYF
TRBD1,.,TRBJ1-1,TRBV5-1,13,TGCGCCAGCGCCGACAGGGTGAACACTGAAGCTTTCTTT,CASADRVNTEAFF
.,few,TRBJ1-1,TRBV18,15,TGTGCCAGCTCCCCCGGACAGAACATGAACACTGAAGCTTTCTTT,CASSPGQNMNTEAFF
TRBD1,.,TRBJ1-1,TRBV7-9,14,TGTGCCAGCAGCTCGGACAGGATGAACACTGAAGCTTTCTTT,CASSSDRMNTEAFF
TRBD1,many,TRBJ2-7,TRBV11-3,14,TGTGCCAGCAGCTTACCAGGGGGCATCTACGAGCAGTACTTC,CASSLPGGIYEQYF
TRBD2,.,TRBJ2-1,TRBV5-6,16,TGTGCCAGCAGCCCTAGAGCGGGGGGGCCGATTACTGAGCAGTTCTTC,CASSPRAGGPITEQFF